The present entry profiles one T cell receptor beta chain with its context. The target of this receptor is not known. Base quality data are lacking; no much larger clone is found one base away. The data were obtained in a study of CD8 T cells in ankylosing spondylitis (TCRdb year 2017). Context from the whole study: The study set out to find disease-linked TCR variants by profiling T cell receptor beta repertoires in ankylosing spondylitis patients and healthy donors. Peripheral blood samples were taken, and synovial fluid was additionally collected from ankylosing spondylitis patients. In total, the full study cohort was made up of some 100 healthy donors and 25 to 30 ankylosing spondylitis patients.

The study at large found these results: The disease-linked clones showed a CD8+ phenotype and occurred at relatively low frequencies in peripheral blood. Some TCR beta motif variants had previously been reported in synovial fluid and blood of reactive arthritis patients, which suggested common disease-initiation mechanisms. Blood from ankylosing spondylitis patients appeared to be characterized by a TCR beta motif made up of several highly homologous amino acid variants. The disease-linked clones were reported to be significantly enriched in matched synovial fluid samples from ankylosing spondylitis patients.

The germline V gene gives CDR1 as MDHEN and CDR2 as SYDVKM. Measured from the cysteine to the phenylalanine, the CDR3 is 12 residues long. Just CDR3 DNA is preserved here, 36 bases in frame from base 1. The junction shows trimming of 2 bases on V and 2 bases on J, plus 4 bases between the germline ends. Sequencing relied on an Illumina HiSeq 2500. TCR beta libraries were prepared by quantitative 5'-RACE with molecular barcodes. Per the authors' processing: Disease-linked TCR variants were identified with a new computational method built on a probabilistic model of VDJ rearrangement. TCRdb redid the processing of the public reads, applying fastp at Q25 and MiXCR, and retained in-frame beta chains. Identical CDR3 protein sequences are pooled into one entry, listed with their most common genes and DNA. The V and J calls and clone size are TCRdb's, not the authors'. The table for this sample lists roughly 300,000 distinct CDR3 sequences; under 8.5% of them were counted only once. The top ten clones comprise just over 14% of the sample.

The origin of this receptor is a male donor with ankylosing spondylitis. The sample consisted of blood, either unsorted or a sorted T cell fraction (not recorded which). The rearranged segments are TRBV28 and TRBJ2-7, with the D gene uncertain. At the DNA level, the sequence is TGTGCCAGCAGTTTACAACCCTACGAGCAGTACTTC. Its product reads: CASSLQPYEQYF.